This TCR beta chain came from a study of OX40 agonist ivuxolimab in advanced cancers. On the study more broadly: An anti-OX40 (CD134) antibody with agonistic activity, ivuxolimab, was administered to patients.

This clone was seen only a few times. Antigen unknown. This table comes from immunoSEQ multiplex PCR, and its TCRdb copy is limited to in-frame clones, with some not included. Of 30,000 to 45,000 clones in the sample, approximately 79% were seen once. Findings and limits, study-wide: By week 6 at 0.1 to 3.0 mg/kg, blood CD4+ and CD8+ T cells had expanded clonally. No determination was made of the antigen specificity of the expanded peripheral T cells.

With V trimmed by 3 bases and J by 6 bases, 9 bases remained unmatched. Germline V gene data show CDR1 as SGHTA and CDR2 as FQGNSA. The CDR3 spans 15 residues. Here the sequenced sample was CD4+ or CD8+ T cells sorted from blood, taken in a trial of the OX40 agonist ivuxolimab. This clonotype was obtained from an adult with an advanced solid tumor such as melanoma, head and neck, liver or kidney cancer. The chain has TRBV7-2 and TRBJ2-7, with 9 bases matching TRBD1. The CDR3 sequence is CASSFQGQGRVEQYF. The CDR3 DNA reads TGTGCCAGCAGCTTTCAGGGACAGGGAAGGGTCGAGCAGTACTTC.